This T cell receptor (beta chain) comes out of a study of T cells expressing NK-cell markers. On the study more broadly: Just one sequenced donor of eight was HCMV-seronegative, while seven were seropositive. Study results and caveats: Dominant NKG2C+ clonotypes made up about 1.0-7.0% of CD8+ T cells in roughly 6 donors.

Comments on this clonotype: As yet, its antigen is unknown.

From the 5' RACE reads, TCRdb lists one entry per CDR3 protein and no DNA. In total, the table holds some 280,000 distinct CDR3 sequences. The sequence was obtained from a man younger than 35 in good health. The specimen sequenced was blood T cells: a sorted CD56 or NKG2C T cell subset, CD4+ or CD8+ T cells, or bulk PBMC T cells (not recorded which).

Here the CDR3 reads CSASRDIYNEQYF. The V and J genes are TRBV20-1 and TRBJ2-7. The CDR3 consists of 13 residues. CDR1 is DFQATT and CDR2 is SNEGSKA in the germline V gene (reference sequence).